This T cell receptor (beta chain) was sequenced for a study of blood T cells in healthy people across ages. The wider study: With template switching, about one barcoded beta molecule was captured per two T cells.

This clonotype appeared a few times. Alongside a J-beta primer mix, a sample-barcoded 5' primer served in a second PCR lasting about 6 to 11 cycles. Using its own MiXCR run on the 5' RACE reads, TCRdb lists one record per CDR3 protein. The repertoire includes approximately 1.5 million distinct CDR3 sequences, roughly two fifths of them detected once, and over 3.5% sits in the top ten. Isolation of PBMCs gave at least 6 million cells per sample. The germline CDR1 and CDR2 sequences are LGHDT and YNNKEL (reference sequence). The CDR3 covers 16 residues. The V gene end was trimmed by 2 bases and the J gene end by 7 bases; junction bases not matched to a gene: 8.

The chain links TRBV3-1 to TRBJ2-1, with 10 nucleotides matching TRBD2. The sequenced sample was blood. This sequence originates from a woman aged 18-29 years in good health. The chain's CDR3 is CASSQWASGRRNEQFF. CDR3 nucleotide sequence: TGTGCCAGCAGCCAATGGGCTAGCGGGAGACGAAATGAGCAGTTCTTC.